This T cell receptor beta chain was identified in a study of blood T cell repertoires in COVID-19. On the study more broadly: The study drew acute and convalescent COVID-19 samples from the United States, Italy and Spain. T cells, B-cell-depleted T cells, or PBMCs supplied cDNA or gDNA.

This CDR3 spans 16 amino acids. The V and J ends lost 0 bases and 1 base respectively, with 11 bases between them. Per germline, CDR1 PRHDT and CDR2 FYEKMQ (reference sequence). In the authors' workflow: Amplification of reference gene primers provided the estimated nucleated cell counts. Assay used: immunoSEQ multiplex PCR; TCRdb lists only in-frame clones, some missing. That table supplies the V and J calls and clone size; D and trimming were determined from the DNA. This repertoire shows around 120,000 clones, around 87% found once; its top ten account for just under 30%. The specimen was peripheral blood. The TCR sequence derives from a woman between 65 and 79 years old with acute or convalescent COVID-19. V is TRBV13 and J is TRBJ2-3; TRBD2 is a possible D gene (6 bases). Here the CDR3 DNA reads TGTGCCAGCAGCTTAGGAATCGGCGGGGGCACAGATACGCAGTATTTT. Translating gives CASSLGIGGGTDTQYF.